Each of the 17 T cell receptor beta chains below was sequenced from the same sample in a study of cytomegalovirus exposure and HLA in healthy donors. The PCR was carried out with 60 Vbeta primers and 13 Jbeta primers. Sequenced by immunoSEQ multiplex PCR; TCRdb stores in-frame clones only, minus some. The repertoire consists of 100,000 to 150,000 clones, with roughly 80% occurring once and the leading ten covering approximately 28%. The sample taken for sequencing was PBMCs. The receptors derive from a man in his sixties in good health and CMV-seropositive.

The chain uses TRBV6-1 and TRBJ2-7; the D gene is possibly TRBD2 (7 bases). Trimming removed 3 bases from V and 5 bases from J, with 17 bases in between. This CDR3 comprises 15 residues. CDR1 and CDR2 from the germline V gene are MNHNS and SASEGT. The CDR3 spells CASSDGGARIHEQYF. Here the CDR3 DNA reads TGTGCCAGCAGTGATGGGGGGGCCAGGATCCACGAGCAGTACTTC.

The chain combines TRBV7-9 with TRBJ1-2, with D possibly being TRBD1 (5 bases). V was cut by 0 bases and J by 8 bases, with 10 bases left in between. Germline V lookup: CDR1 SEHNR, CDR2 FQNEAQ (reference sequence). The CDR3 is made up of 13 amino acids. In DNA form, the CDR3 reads TGTGCCAGCAGCTTAGCAGGGGCGAACGGCTACACCTTC. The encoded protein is CASSLAGANGYTF.

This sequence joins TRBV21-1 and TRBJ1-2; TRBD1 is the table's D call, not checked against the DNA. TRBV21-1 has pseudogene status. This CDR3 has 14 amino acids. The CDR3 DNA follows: TGTGCCAGCAGCAAATGGACAGGGGGCAACGGCTACACCTTC. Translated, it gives CASSKWTGGNGYTF.

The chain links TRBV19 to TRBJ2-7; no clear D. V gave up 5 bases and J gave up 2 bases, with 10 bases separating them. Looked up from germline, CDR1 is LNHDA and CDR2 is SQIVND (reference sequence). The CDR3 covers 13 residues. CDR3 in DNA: TGTGCCAGTAGTCTGGGCATACCCTACGAGCAGTACTTC. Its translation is CASSLGIPYEQYF.

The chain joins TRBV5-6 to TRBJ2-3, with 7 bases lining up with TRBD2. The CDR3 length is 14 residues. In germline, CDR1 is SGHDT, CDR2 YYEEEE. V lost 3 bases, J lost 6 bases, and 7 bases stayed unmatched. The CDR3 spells CASSSGDYSDTQYF. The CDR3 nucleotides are TGTGCCAGCAGCTCGGGGGACTATTCCGATACGCAGTATTTT.

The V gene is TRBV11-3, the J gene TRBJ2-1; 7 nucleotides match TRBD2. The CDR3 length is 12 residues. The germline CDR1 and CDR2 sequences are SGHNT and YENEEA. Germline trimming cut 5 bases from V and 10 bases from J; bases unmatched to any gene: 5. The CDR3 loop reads CASSRGGGEQFF. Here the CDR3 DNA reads TGTGCCAGCAGCCGCGGGGGTGGGGAGCAGTTCTTC.

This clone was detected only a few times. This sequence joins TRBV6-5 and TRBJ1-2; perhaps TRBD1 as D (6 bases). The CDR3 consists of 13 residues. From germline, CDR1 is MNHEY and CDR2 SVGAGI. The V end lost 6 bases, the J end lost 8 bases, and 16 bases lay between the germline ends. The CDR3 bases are TGTGCCAGCAGAGCAGGGGACTATGGCGGCTACACCTTC. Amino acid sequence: CASRAGDYGGYTF.

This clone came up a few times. The CDR3 here is CASSFLSGLNEQFF. CDR3 nucleotides: TGTGCCAGCAGCTTTTTGAGCGGGTTAAATGAGCAGTTCTTC. This sequence joins TRBV7-9 and TRBJ2-1, with a tentative D call TRBD2 (6 bases). Germline lookup yields CDR1 SEHNR and CDR2 FQNEAQ (reference sequence). The CDR3 extends over 14 amino acids. The V end lost 3 bases, the J end lost 7 bases, and 13 bases lay between the germline ends.

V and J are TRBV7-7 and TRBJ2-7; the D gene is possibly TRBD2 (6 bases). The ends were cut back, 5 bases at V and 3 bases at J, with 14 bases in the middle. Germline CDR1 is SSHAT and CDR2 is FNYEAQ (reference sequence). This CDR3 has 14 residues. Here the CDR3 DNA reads TGTGCCAGCAGCCCTCGACTAGAGAGCTACGAGCAGTACTTC. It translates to CASSPRLESYEQYF.

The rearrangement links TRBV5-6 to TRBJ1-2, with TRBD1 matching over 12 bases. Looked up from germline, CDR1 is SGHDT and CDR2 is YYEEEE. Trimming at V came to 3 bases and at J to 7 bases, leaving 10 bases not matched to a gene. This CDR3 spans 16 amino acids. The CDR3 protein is CASSSPGTGGLFGYTF. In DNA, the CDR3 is TGTGCCAGCAGCTCACCCGGGACAGGGGGCTTATTTGGCTACACCTTC.

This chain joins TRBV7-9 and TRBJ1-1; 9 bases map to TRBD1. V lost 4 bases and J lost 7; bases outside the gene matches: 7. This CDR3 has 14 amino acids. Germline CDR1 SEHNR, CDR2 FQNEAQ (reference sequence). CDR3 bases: TGTGCCAGCAGCTCGGGACAGGGCCATAATGAAGCTTTCTTT. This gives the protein CASSSGQGHNEAFF. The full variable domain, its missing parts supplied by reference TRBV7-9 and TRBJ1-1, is DTGVSQNPRHKITKRGQNVTFRCDPISEHNRLYWYRQTLGQGPEFLTYFQNEAQLEKSRLLSDRFSAERPKGSFSTLEIQRTEQGDSAMYLCASSSGQGHNEAFFGQGTRLTVV.

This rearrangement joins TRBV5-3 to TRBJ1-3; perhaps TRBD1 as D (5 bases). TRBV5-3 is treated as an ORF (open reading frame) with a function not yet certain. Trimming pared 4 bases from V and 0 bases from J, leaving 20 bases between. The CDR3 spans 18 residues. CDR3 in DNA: TGTGCCAGAAGCAAACGAGGACAAAATCTCAGCTCTGGAAACACCATATATTTT. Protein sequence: CARSKRGQNLSSGNTIYF.

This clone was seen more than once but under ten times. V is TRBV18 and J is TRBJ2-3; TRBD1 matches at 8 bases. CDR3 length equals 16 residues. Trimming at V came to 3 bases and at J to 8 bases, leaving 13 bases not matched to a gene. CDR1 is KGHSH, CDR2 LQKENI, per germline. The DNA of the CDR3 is TGTGCCAGCTCACCCGCTTTTGGACAGGGAATTCGTACGCAGTATTTT. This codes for CASSPAFGQGIRTQYF.

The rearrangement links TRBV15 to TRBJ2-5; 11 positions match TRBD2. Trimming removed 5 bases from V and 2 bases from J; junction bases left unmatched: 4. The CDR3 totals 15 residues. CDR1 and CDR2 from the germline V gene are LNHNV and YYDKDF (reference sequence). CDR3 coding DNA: TGTGCCACCAGCTCTACTAGCGGGAGTCAAGAGACCCAGTACTTC. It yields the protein CATSSTSGSQETQYF.

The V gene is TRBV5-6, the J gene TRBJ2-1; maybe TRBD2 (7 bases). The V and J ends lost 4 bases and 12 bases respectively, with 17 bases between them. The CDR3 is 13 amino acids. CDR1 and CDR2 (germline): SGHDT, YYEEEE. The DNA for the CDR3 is TGTGCCAGCAGCGGCAGAGGGAGGGGGTGGCAGTTCTTC. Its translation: CASSGRGRGWQFF.

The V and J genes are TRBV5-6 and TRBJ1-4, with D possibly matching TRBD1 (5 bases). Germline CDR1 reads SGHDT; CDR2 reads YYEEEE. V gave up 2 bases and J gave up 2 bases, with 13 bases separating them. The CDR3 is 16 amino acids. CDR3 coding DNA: TGTGCCAGCAGCTTCGGGGGGATATCCACTAATGAAAAACTGTTTTTT. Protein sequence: CASSFGGISTNEKLFF.

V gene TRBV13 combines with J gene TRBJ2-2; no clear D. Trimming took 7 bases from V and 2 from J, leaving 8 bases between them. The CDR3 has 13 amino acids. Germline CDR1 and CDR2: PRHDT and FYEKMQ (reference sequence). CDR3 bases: TGTGCCAGCACCGAGCCAAACACCGGGGAGCTGTTTTTT. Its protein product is CASTEPNTGELFF.